A single sample gave rise to the 21 T cell receptor beta chains below, sequenced in a study of T cell responses to AZD1222 COVID-19 vaccine. Sequencing used immunoSEQ multiplex PCR; TCRdb keeps in-frame clones, though not all of them. The sample lists 150,000 or so clones; about nine tenths were seen once. This material consisted of peripheral blood, taken 28 days after the second AZD1222 dose. These receptors were obtained from an adult who received the AZD1222 COVID-19 vaccine.

CDR3: CASSSPRVYGYTF. Here the CDR3 DNA reads TGTGCCAGCAGTTCCCCCAGGGTGTACGGCTACACCTTC. This chain joins TRBV6-5 and TRBJ1-2, with D tentatively TRBD1 (5 bases). CDR1 and CDR2 (germline): MNHEY, SVGAGI. The V gene lost 4 bases and the J gene lost 8 bases, with 14 bases spanning the gap. The CDR3 spans 13 residues.

This sequence joins TRBV6-1 and TRBJ1-4, with D unresolved. This CDR3 spans 14 amino acids. In germline, CDR1 is MNHNS, CDR2 SASEGT. V was clipped by 1 base and J by 3 bases, with 6 bases between them. CDR3 coding DNA: TGTGCCAGCAGTGAAGGGGCCGCTAATGAAAAACTGTTTTTT. This gives the protein CASSEGAANEKLFF.

The chain couples TRBV6-5 to TRBJ2-3, with TRBD1 identical over 8 bases. The CDR3 runs to 15 residues. Germline CDR1 and CDR2: MNHEY and SVGAGI. J gave up 1 base and V 6 bases, and 6 bases lay outside the gene matches. DNA of the CDR3: TGTGCCAGCAGCCAGGGGGGACAGGGCACAGATACGCAGTATTTT. This gives the protein CASSQGGQGTDTQYF.

This clone was detected a few times. The chain employs TRBV6-6 and TRBJ1-2, with D perhaps matching TRBD1 (5 bases). CDR1 is MNHNY and CDR2 is SVGAGI in the germline V gene (reference sequence). V lost 4 bases and J 4 bases, leaving 13 bases between the germline ends. The CDR3 has 14 residues. The CDR3: CASSWDVSGYGYTF. The CDR3 coding sequence is TGTGCCAGCAGTTGGGACGTCAGCGGCTATGGCTACACCTTC.

The rearrangement joins TRBV4-2 to TRBJ1-2, with TRBD1 matching over 8 bases. V dropped 0 bases and J dropped 8; count of bases not matched to a gene: 5. From germline, CDR1 is LGHNA and CDR2 YNFKEQ. This CDR3 spans 14 amino acids. The CDR3 coding sequence is TGTGCCAGCAGCCAAGATCAGGGGGCTGGGGGCTACACCTTC. Residues: CASSQDQGAGGYTF.

This rearrangement joins TRBV6-6 to TRBJ1-5, with D uncertain. Germline V lookup: CDR1 MNHNY, CDR2 SVGAGI (reference sequence). This CDR3 is 14 amino acids long. Deletions cut 6 bases from V and 3 bases from J, with 12 bases between. The CDR3 coding sequence is TGTGCCAGCAGACCAGGACGGAACAATCAGCCCCAGCATTTT. Translated, it gives CASRPGRNNQPQHF.

The rearrangement uses TRBV7-8 and TRBJ2-5, with D perhaps TRBD2 (7 bases). Trimming removed 6 bases from V and 0 bases from J, with 11 bases in between. The length of the CDR3 is 14 residues. Germline CDR1 SGHVS, CDR2 FQNEAQ. CDR3 coding DNA: TGTGCCAGCAGGGGGGGGCGAAACCAAGAGACCCAGTACTTC. It translates to CASRGGRNQETQYF.

The chain employs TRBV18 and TRBJ2-5; D may be TRBD2 (5 bases). The CDR3 has 14 residues. V lost 2 bases and J 3 bases, leaving 10 bases between the germline ends. Germline V gene lookup returns CDR1 KGHSH and CDR2 LQKENI. CDR3 nucleotide sequence: TGTGCCAGCTCACCATCCGGACTGAAAGAGACCCAGTACTTC. Amino acid sequence: CASSPSGLKETQYF.

In nucleotides, the CDR3 is TGCGCCAGCAGCCGACATGGACAGCACGTGTCTTCCTACGAGCAGTACTTC. This encodes CASSRHGQHVSSYEQYF. The chain links TRBV23-1 to TRBJ2-7, with D possibly matching TRBD1 (6 bases). TRBV23-1 is given ORF status, its function remaining uncertain. Between the trimmed V and J ends, which lost 6 bases and 1 base, there was a span of 22 bases. CDR3 length: 17 amino acids.

The J gene is TRBJ2-4, the V gene TRBV19, with D possibly TRBD2 on 5 matching bases. Germline V gene sequence: CDR1 LNHDA, CDR2 SQIVND (reference sequence). V shed 3 bases and J shed 2 bases, with 20 bases lying between them. This CDR3 spans 18 amino acids. Here the CDR3 DNA reads TGTGCCAGTAGTATTCCCCCCGGACTCGAGGGCCCCAAAAACATTCAGTACTTC. Translating gives CASSIPPGLEGPKNIQYF. The full variable domain, completed using reference TRBV19 and TRBJ2-4, is DGGITQSPKYLFRKEGQNVTLSCEQNLNHDAMYWYRQDPGQGLRLIYYSQIVNDFQKGDIAEGYSVSREKKESFPLTVTSAQKNPTAFYLCASSIPPGLEGPKNIQYFGAGTRLSVL.

This chain uses TRBV11-2 with TRBJ1-1; D perhaps matches TRBD1 (6 bases). The V end lost 3 bases, the J end lost 4 bases, and 9 bases lay between the germline ends. Germline CDR1 SGHAT, CDR2 FQNNGV. CDR3 length: 13 amino acids. The CDR3 region has the DNA TGTGCCAGCAGCTTTGCAGGGGCCACTGAAGCTTTCTTT. Translation gives CASSFAGATEAFF.

The chain couples TRBV12-3 or TRBV12-4 to TRBJ2-4, with 11 bases matching TRBD1. V lost 8 bases and J lost 8; bases outside the gene matches: 5. This CDR3 is built from 13 residues. The CDR3 DNA is TGTGCCAGCGGGGGGGACAGGGGGTACATTCAGTACTTC. Amino acid sequence: CASGGDRGYIQYF.

This clone was detected once. This CDR3 is also generated by other DNA sequences in the sample. The V and J genes are TRBV12-3 or TRBV12-4 and TRBJ2-7; D is possibly TRBD2 (5 bases). The CDR3 totals 13 residues. Trimming took off 1 base at V and 1 base at J, with 5 bases between the two ends. CDR3 coding DNA: TGTGCCAGCAGTTTAGGAGGGTCCTACGAGCAGTACTTC. This codes for CASSLGGSYEQYF.

This clone came up once. It may be a read error: a sequence one base away is much more abundant. V and J are TRBV7-8 and TRBJ2-7, with D hard to call. V lost 2 bases to trimming and J lost 2 bases, with 7 bases between them. Germline values: CDR1 SGHVS, CDR2 FQNEAQ. The CDR3 runs to 13 residues. The CDR3 DNA is TGTGCCAGCAGCTTACTACGAACCTACGAGCAGTACTTC. Translation gives CASSLLRTYEQYF.

V and J are TRBV19 and TRBJ1-5; D remains ambiguous. The CDR3 extends over 12 amino acids. V was clipped by 9 bases and J by 2 bases, with 8 bases between them. Germline-derived CDR1 and CDR2 are LNHDA and SQIVND (reference sequence). In DNA form, the CDR3 reads TGTGCCAGCTCCTTCGGCAATCAGCCCCAGCATTTT. It translates to CASSFGNQPQHF.

The rearrangement joins TRBV18 to TRBJ2-1; the D is unclear. V dropped 3 bases and J dropped 7 bases, with 4 bases sitting between them. This CDR3 spans 11 amino acids. Germline V gene sequence: CDR1 KGHSH, CDR2 LQKENI. Written as DNA, the CDR3 is TGTGCCAGCTCACCGGCTAATGAGCAGTTCTTC. This codes for CASSPANEQFF.

The CDR3 protein is CASSPGQGYEQYF. The CDR3 DNA reads as TGTGCCAGCAGCCCGGGACAGGGGTACGAGCAGTACTTC. The chain uses TRBV11-3 and TRBJ2-7, with TRBD1 matching over 10 bases. Germline V gene data show CDR1 as SGHNT and CDR2 as YENEEA. This CDR3 comprises 13 residues. With V trimmed by 5 bases and J by 4 bases, 2 bases remained unmatched.

J is TRBJ1-5 and V is TRBV6-5; 8 nucleotides agree with TRBD1. Per the germline V gene, CDR1 is MNHEY and CDR2 is SVGAGI. This CDR3 is built from 14 residues. J gave up 2 bases and V 5 bases, and 2 bases lay outside the gene matches. CDR3 sequence: CASSPDRGNQPQHF. The CDR3 bases are TGTGCCAGCAGTCCGGACAGGGGCAATCAGCCCCAGCATTTT.

The chain uses TRBV11-3 and TRBJ2-5, with D unresolved. The CDR3 length is 16 residues. Germline loops: CDR1 SGHNT, CDR2 YENEEA. With 2 bases removed from V and 4 bases from J, the gap between germline ends came to 17 bases. CDR3 loop: CASSLLPPWGGETQYF. CDR3 DNA sequence: TGTGCCAGCAGCTTACTTCCTCCGTGGGGTGGAGAGACCCAGTACTTC.

The CDR3 nucleotides are TGTGCCAGCAGCTTATGGCAGGGGGTGTCAACTAATGAAAAACTGTTTTTT. Amino acid sequence: CASSLWQGVSTNEKLFF. V gene TRBV5-8 combines with J gene TRBJ1-4, with 7 bases aligning to TRBD1. CDR3 length: 17 amino acids. J lost 0 bases, V lost 2 bases, and 7 bases had no gene match. The germline gives CDR1 SGHTS, CDR2 YDEGEE.

This rearrangement joins TRBV7-2 to TRBJ2-1, with TRBD1 as a possible D gene (6 bases). The CDR3 sequence is 15 residues long. Germline CDR1 SGHTA, CDR2 FQGNSA. V lost 5 bases and J lost 1, with 12 bases in between. Here the CDR3 reads CASSNRVLSYNEQFF. CDR3 sequence (DNA): TGTGCCAGCAGCAACAGGGTTCTGTCCTACAATGAGCAGTTCTTC.